The rows below give T cell receptor beta chains drawn from one sample of a study of tumor and adjacent non-tumor tissue in lung cancer. TCRdb re-derived calls from the multiplex PCR reads in MiXCR, one entry per CDR3 protein. The data show tens of thousands of distinct CDR3 sequences, around 76% seen once. What was sequenced was distant non-tumor lung tissue. The receptors were gathered from a man in his fifties or sixties with non-small cell lung cancer. CDR3s include the opening cysteine and the closing phenylalanine or tryptophan. A D gene is named only where the DNA matches it firmly. Some rows mark clone size as missing; the rest say once, few, many or name a class of expanded clone.

clone size: -; V gene: TRBV7-9; J gene: TRBJ2-1; D gene: -; CDR3 DNA: TGTGTCAGCAGCTTAGGGGCAGGGGACTACAATGAGCAGGTCTTC; CDR3 protein: CVSSLGAGDYNEQVF
clone size: -; V gene: TRBV6-1; J gene: TRBJ2-7; D gene: TRBD1; CDR3 DNA: TGTGCCAGCAGAGGCCGGACAGGGAGTTACGAGCAGTACTTC; CDR3 protein: CASRGRTGSYEQYF
clone size: many; V gene: TRBV6-1; J gene: TRBJ1-3; D gene: -; CDR3 DNA: TGTGCCAGCAGTGAAGGTACAGGTCCTGGAAACACCATATATTTT; CDR3 protein: CASSEGTGPGNTIYF
clone size: -; V gene: TRBV11-2; J gene: TRBJ2-3; D gene: TRBD1; CDR3 DNA: TGTGCCAGCAGCTTGCAGGGGGTGCATGTGTCAGATACGCAGTATTTT; CDR3 protein: CASSLQGVHVSDTQYF
clone size: -; V gene: TRBV2; J gene: TRBJ2-7; D gene: -; CDR3 DNA: TGTGCCAGCAGTGTACAAGAGGAATACACCAACTACGAGCAGTACTTC; CDR3 protein: CASSVQEEYTNYEQYF
clone size: -; V gene: TRBV11-1; J gene: TRBJ2-2; D gene: -; CDR3 DNA: TGCGCCAGCAGCTATACTATTGGCAGCGGAGAGCTGTTTTTT; CDR3 protein: CASSYTIGSGELFF
clone size: -; V gene: TRBV6-5; J gene: TRBJ2-7; D gene: -; CDR3 DNA: TGTGCCAGCAGTCCTACAGGACTCTTCTACGAGCAGTACTTC; CDR3 protein: CASSPTGLFYEQYF
clone size: many; V gene: TRBV7-9; J gene: TRBJ2-7; D gene: -; CDR3 DNA: TGTGCCAGCAGCTTAGGTAACAGGGACGAGCAGTACTTC; CDR3 protein: CASSLGNRDEQYF
clone size: few; V gene: TRBV5-5; J gene: TRBJ1-5; D gene: -; CDR3 DNA: TGTGCCAATAGCTTGGTGGGAGGGGACAGCAATCAGCCCCAGCATTTT; CDR3 protein: CANSLVGGDSNQPQHF
clone size: -; V gene: TRBV25-1; J gene: TRBJ1-2; D gene: -; CDR3 DNA: TGTGCCAACAGTGGCGACGGTGGGTCCGGTGGCTACACCTTC; CDR3 protein: CANSGDGGSGGYTF
clone size: -; V gene: TRBV7-9; J gene: TRBJ1-2; D gene: TRBD1; CDR3 DNA: TGTGCCTGCAGCCATGACAGGGAGCAATACACCTTC; CDR3 protein: CACSHDREQYTF
clone size: -; V gene: TRBV11-3; J gene: TRBJ2-3; D gene: -; CDR3 DNA: TGTGCCAGCAGCTCCGGGCTAGCATATAACACAGATAGACAGTATTTT; CDR3 protein: CASSSGLAYNTDRQYF
clone size: -; V gene: TRBV6-5; J gene: TRBJ1-2; D gene: TRBD1; CDR3 DNA: TGTGCCAGTAGAGGAACAGGGGACGGATATGGCTACACCTTC; CDR3 protein: CASRGTGDGYGYTF
clone size: -; V gene: TRBV6-5; J gene: TRBJ2-7; D gene: -; CDR3 DNA: TGTGCCTGCAGTTACTCGAGGCGGGAAGCGGCCGAGCAGTACTTC; CDR3 protein: CACSYSRREAAEQYF
clone size: -; V gene: TRBV11-2; J gene: TRBJ1-4; D gene: -; CDR3 DNA: TGTGCCAGCAGCCCGGGGAGTGCAACCAATGAAAAAGTGTTTTTT; CDR3 protein: CASSPGSATNEKVFF